The following is a T cell receptor (beta chain) sequence with its context. Its antigen remains unidentified. Losses at the gene ends were 9 bases for V and 2 bases for J; bases not matched to a gene: 14. This CDR3 contains 17 residues. From germline, CDR1 is LNHDA and CDR2 SQIVND (reference sequence). Sequencing was performed with immunoSEQ multiplex PCR; in TCRdb, only in-frame clones are kept and a portion is missing. The repertoire holds more than 600,000 clones, with roughly 94% as singletons. Naive CD8 cells lacked CD45RO, underwent positive selection for CCR7 and left out terminally differentiated effector memory CD45RA+ cells. This record comes from a study of shared clonotypes between healthy human individuals. Study-level results: Researchers sampled only blood; tissue repertoires likely differ.

Sequencing used naive CD8+ T cells sorted from blood. The TCR comes from a man in his thirties or forties in good health. The gene calls are TRBV19 and TRBJ1-5, with 9 bases aligning to TRBD1. The CDR3 DNA follows: TGTGCCAGCCGACCGGGACAGGGAGAGGAAGGCAATCAGCCCCAGCATTTT. Its protein product is CASRPGQGEEGNQPQHF.